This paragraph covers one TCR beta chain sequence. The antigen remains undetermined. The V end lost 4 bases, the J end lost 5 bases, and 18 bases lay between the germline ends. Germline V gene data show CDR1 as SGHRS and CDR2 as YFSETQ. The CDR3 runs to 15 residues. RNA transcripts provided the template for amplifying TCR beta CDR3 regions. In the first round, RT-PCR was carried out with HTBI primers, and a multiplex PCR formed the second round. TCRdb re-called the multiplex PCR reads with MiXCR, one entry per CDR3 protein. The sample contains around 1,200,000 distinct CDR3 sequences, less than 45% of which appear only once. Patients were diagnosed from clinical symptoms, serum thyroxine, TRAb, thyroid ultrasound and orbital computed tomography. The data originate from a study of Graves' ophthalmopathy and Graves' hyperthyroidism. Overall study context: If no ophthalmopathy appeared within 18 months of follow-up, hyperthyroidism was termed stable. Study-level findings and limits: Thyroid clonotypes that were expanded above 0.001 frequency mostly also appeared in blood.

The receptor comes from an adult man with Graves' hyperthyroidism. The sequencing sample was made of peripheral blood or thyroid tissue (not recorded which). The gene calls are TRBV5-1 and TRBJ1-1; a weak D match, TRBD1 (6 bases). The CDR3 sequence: CASSPGALFDTEAFF. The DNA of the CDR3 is TGCGCCAGCAGCCCGGGGGCGTTGTTTGATACTGAAGCTTTCTTT. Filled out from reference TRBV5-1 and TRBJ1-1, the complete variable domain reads KAGVTQTPRYLIKTRGQQVTLSCSPISGHRSVSWYQQTPGQGLQFLFEYFSETQRNKGNFPGRFSGRQFSNSRSEMNVSTLELGDSALYLCASSPGALFDTEAFFGQGTRLTVV.